This TCR beta chain was documented in a study of T-cell memory formation after mild COVID-19. Study-wide background: Clustering of TCRs was largely donor specific.

This clonotype was detected ten times or more. What it binds is unknown. Points from the study as a whole: Contracting clones, day 15 to 85, had balanced CD4/CD8, and later expanders favored CD4+.

V gave up 0 bases and J gave up 7 bases, with 10 bases separating them. The CDR3 covers 14 residues. Germline assignment: CDR1 SGHRS and CDR2 YFSETQ. TCR alpha and TCR beta cDNA libraries carrying sample barcodes and UMIs came from 5'RACE with constant-segment primers. TCRdb reprocessed the 5' RACE reads via MiXCR and lists one record per CDR3 protein. This table has roughly 370,000 distinct CDR3 sequences, 15% to 20% appearing once. The specimen was PBMCs or a T cell subset sorted from them (not recorded which). V gene TRBV5-1 combines with J gene TRBJ2-2; D gene uncertain. The TCR sequence derives from a man younger than 35 who had mild COVID-19 (a few samples of this study predate the infection). Cell type and time point are not known. The CDR3: CASSLVPNGGELFF. The CDR3 coding sequence is TGCGCCAGCAGCTTGGTTCCAAATGGCGGGGAGCTGTTTTTT.